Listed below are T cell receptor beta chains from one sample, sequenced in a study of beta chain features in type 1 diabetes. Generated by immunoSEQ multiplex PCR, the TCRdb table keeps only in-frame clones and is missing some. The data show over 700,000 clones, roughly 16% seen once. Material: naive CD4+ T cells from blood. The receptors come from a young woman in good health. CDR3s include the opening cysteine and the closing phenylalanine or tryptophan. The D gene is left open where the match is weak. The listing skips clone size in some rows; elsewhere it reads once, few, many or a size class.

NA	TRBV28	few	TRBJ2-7	CASSPGQGYEQYF	TGTGCCAGCAGTCCGGGACAAGGCTACGAGCAGTACTTC
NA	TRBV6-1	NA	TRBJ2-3	CASSDRGISSETQYF	TGTGCCAGCAGTGATCGGGGGATTTCTAGCGAAACGCAGTATTTT
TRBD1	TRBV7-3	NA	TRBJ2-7	CASSSRPPWTGRGVSYEQYF	TGTGCCAGCAGCTCACGACCTCCGTGGACAGGGAGAGGGGTTTCCTACGAGCAGTACTTC
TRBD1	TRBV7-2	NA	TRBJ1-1	CASSRSGRGMNTEAFF	TGTGCCAGCAGCAGAAGTGGCAGGGGGATGAACACTGAAGCTTTCTTT
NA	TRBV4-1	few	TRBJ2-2	CASSHVATLTGELFF	TGCGCCAGCAGCCATGTAGCTACCCTCACCGGGGAGCTGTTTTTT
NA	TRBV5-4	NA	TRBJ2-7	CASSFGESGSYEQYF	TGTGCCAGCAGCTTCGGAGAATCGGGCTCCTACGAGCAGTACTTC
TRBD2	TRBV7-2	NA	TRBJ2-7	CASRPTSGTYEQYF	TGTGCCAGCCGCCCCACTAGCGGAACCTACGAGCAGTACTTC
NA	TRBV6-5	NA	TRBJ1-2	CASSREQGIYYGYTF	TGTGCCAGCAGCCGGGAACAGGGTATTTACTATGGCTACACCTTC
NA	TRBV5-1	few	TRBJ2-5	CASSPRDREETQYF	TGCGCCAGCAGCCCGCGGGACAGAGAAGAGACCCAGTACTTC
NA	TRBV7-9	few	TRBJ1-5	CASSLALDNPHQPQHF	TGTGCCAGCAGCTTAGCCCTGGACAATCCCCATCAGCCCCAGCATTTT
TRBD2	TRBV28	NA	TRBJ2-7	CASSTSASLVEQYF	TGTGCCAGCAGTACTAGCGCGAGCCTCGTCGAGCAGTACTTC
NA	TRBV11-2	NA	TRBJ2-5	CASSLLAEETQYF	TGTGCCAGCAGCTTATTAGCCGAAGAGACCCAGTACTTC
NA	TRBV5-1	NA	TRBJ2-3	CASSFGDSTDTQYF	TGCGCCAGCAGCTTTGGGGACAGCACAGATACGCAGTATTTT